This T cell receptor (beta chain) was obtained from a study of cytomegalovirus exposure and HLA in healthy donors (dated by TCRdb to 2015 to 2018). Notes on the research overall: An earlier analysis of approximately 640 of the donors reported about 250 Gb of sequence data and more than 90 million unique TCR beta sequences from some 180 million T cells. Across around 400 genotyped donors of the cohort, an average of about 240,000 unique TCR beta nucleotide sequences per donor were sequenced, and approximately 19% of those sequences were non-productive. A later analysis re-analyzed previously published TCR beta repertoires from 666 donors and added high-resolution HLA genotyping to study TCR occurrence patterns. Because of strong linkage in the cohort, roughly five DR-DQ haplotypes were treated as single units for association and clustering. Donor age, sex, ethnicity and CMV serostatus were compiled alongside the repertoire data. An earlier analysis of approximately 640 of the donors applied high-throughput TCR beta sequencing to assess whether each TCR beta V gene segment acted as functional or pseudogenic. HLA typing included class I and class II loci at four-digit resolution. Of the approximately 400 genotyped donors, approximately 83% fell in the genetic ancestry cluster associated with self-reported Caucasian donors. Rather than using new phenotypic data, the later analysis identified candidate immune exposures from TCR beta sequences and from how often those sequences occurred across donors. The study was designed to test whether signatures of past pathogen exposure could be identified by cataloging public T cell receptors. An early release covering approximately 600 HLA-typed donors comprised approximately 290 gigabases of sequencing data and around 80 million unique TCR sequences. All discovery cohort repertoires had been generated using a single sequencing platform. Using immunosequencing, the study profiled T cell repertoires from about 620 subjects and related those repertoires to cytomegalovirus serostatus. High-throughput TCR immunosequencing, statistical association of individual TCRs with disease status, and machine learning were combined to predict cytomegalovirus infection status. In a later genetic analysis, genome-wide SNP genotypes for about three fifths of the 666 donors were used, and that subset was treated as a discovery cohort. Typing coverage varied by locus: roughly 620-640 donors for A, B, C, DRB1 and DQB1; roughly 510 for DQA1; more than 600 for DPA1; more than 450 for DPB1. Besides the first cohort of hundreds of subjects, a separate validation cohort made up of 120 different subjects was used. The study at large found these results: The classifier was reported to diagnose cytomegalovirus status with high specificity and sensitivity in both the original and validation cohorts. A cluster of highly shared sequence variants was judged likely to represent a technical artifact of the sequencing pipeline. For the cohort, immune exposure information was limited to CMV serostatus. Correlated functional status among segregating V segments might reflect linkage disequilibrium, but an unknown experimental factor could not be ruled out. In a later analysis, HLA-associated TCR beta chains were found to be more clonally expanded and to have lower generation probabilities than equally common non-associated chains. It was suggested by the authors that the approach could potentially be generalized to other disease states and immunological phenotypes. An association between a missense DCLRE1C variant and V-gene and J-gene trimming of TCR beta chains was found in a later genetic analysis and replicated in an independent cohort. Because some donors lacked HLA typing at each locus, the association tests relied only on the typed subset. Some 15 rarely observed V segments, including chromosome 9 orphons, were excluded from the earlier analysis of some 590 of the donors because counts were too low. Presence/absence analyses assumed roughly uniform sequencing depth across donors, an assumption that may not hold. Some IMGT-functional V segments, including TRBV6-2 and TRBV6-3, could not be distinguished by the 87-base-pair reads and were therefore excluded. Three of the identified cytomegalovirus-associated TCR beta chains were confirmed in vitro to be specific for cytomegalovirus antigens. In a later analysis, TCR association rates were found to vary across HLA loci, with the most associated TCRs seen for DRB1 alleles and the fewest for HLA-C alleles. Strong co-occurrence of HLA alleles, especially DR and DQ, made assigning TCR associations to individual alleles difficult. A further reported finding was that TCR beta sequences accurately predicted the HLA-A and HLA-B alleles for most subjects in the first cohort. Most TCR sequences were seen in very few donors, while some public TCRs were found in many individuals. In an earlier analysis of roughly 500 of the donors, most TCR beta V segments appeared in productive rearrangements about 87% or about 30% of the time, broadly matching IMGT annotations. Several of the top co-occurrence clusters appeared to be linked to parvovirus B19, influenza, CMV and Epstein-Barr virus, according to a later analysis. According to a later genetic analysis, donors in an Asian-associated ancestry cluster had fewer N-insertions in productive TCRs than the approximately 650-donor mean. At a false discovery rate of 0.05, a later analysis linked about 16,000 TCR beta sequences to specific HLA alleles. According to a later analysis, most CMV-associated TCR beta chains appeared to be HLA-restricted, and the HLA associations seemed to be driven largely by CMV exposure. The study listed 150 to 200 TCR beta chains as associated with cytomegalovirus. The cohort was sequenced for TCR beta chains only, and without alpha or paired-chain data the features that could be detected were limited.

Libraries were constructed by the immunoSEQ multiplex PCR assay. The multiplex PCR relied on a mix of 60 forward primers for TCR Vbeta segments and 13 reverse primers for TCR Jbeta segments. A multiplex PCR assay on genomic DNA amplified the CDR3 region of rearranged TCR beta genes. The amplified TCR beta libraries were sequenced on the Illumina HiSeq System as 87-base-pair reads. In the authors' own workflow: Across the roughly 670 repertoires, a later analysis counted roughly 84 million unique TCR beta chains, some 11 million of which were shared by at least two donors. Raw reads were error-corrected and collapsed into unique sequences by a nearest-neighbor algorithm in which closely related sequences were merged to remove PCR and sequencing errors. CDR3 sequences were aligned to IMGT reference sequences to assign V, D and J gene segments. For a sequence to be retained, a match of at least six nucleotides was required to both a V gene segment and a J gene segment. Rearrangements were called productive when the CDR3 lacked stop codons and stayed in frame with V and J; all others were non-productive. Following IMGT convention, CDR3 was defined as the stretch from the second conserved V-encoded cysteine up to the conserved J-encoded phenylalanine. In an earlier analysis of 587 of the donors, sequences lacking an unambiguous match to a single V gene segment were excluded. An earlier analysis of some 610 of the donors called V segments functional above 56.7% productive rearrangements and segregating when the between-donor standard deviation exceeded 5%. To diagnose cytomegalovirus status from the catalog of TCR beta chain sequences, a statistical classification framework was built. In a later analysis, TCR nucleotide sequences were compared against IMGT/GENE-DB human TR gene sequences so that V and J genes could be assigned. Using the TCRdist pipeline, a later analysis assigned CDR3 sequences along with most-parsimonious VDJ recombination scenarios. In a later analysis, every TCR beta chain was defined by the combination of its CDR3 amino acid sequence and its V-gene family, and reads without a unique V-gene family were dropped. A later analysis removed over 500 highly shared, low-generation-probability nucleotide sequences to deal with suspected cross-contamination and a sequencing artifact. In a later analysis, a clonal expansion index was calculated for each public chain from normalized within-repertoire ranks of inferred template counts. Generation probabilities in a later analysis came from a VDJ recombination model fitted to out-of-frame rearrangements, and those results were checked against IGoR. In a later analysis, hypergeometric tests were used to score TCR-TCR, TCR-HLA and TCR-CMV co-occurrence, with a repertoire-size bias correction applied to TCR pairs. A later analysis estimated false discovery rates by permuting HLA or CMV assignments 20 times. In a later analysis, co-occurring TCRs were grouped using DBSCAN, with TCRdist sequence similarity added in when clustering inside HLA-allele-positive subsets. Repertoires with fewer than 30,000 or more than 120,000 public chains were left out of co-occurrence clustering, as were about five repertoires with anomalous nucleotide sharing. The source is immuneACCESS, and TCRdb retained only in-frame sequences with V and J called. Part of the clones is not carried over; for the studies checked, unresolved V genes explain less than half of this, and the remainder is unexplained. That table is the source of V, J and clone size, and D and trimming were worked out from the DNA. The sample has more than 95,000 clones on record. The ten most abundant clones make up 0.9% to 1.2% of the sample.

Including the terminal cysteine and phenylalanine, the CDR3 comprises 14 residues. Just the 42-base CDR3 DNA is kept, in frame starting at base 1. Based on the germline V gene, the CDR1 and CDR2 sequences are MNHEY and SVGAGI. V and J lose 6 bases and 6 bases, and a span of 16 bases separates them. Details on this clone: The target of this receptor is not known.

The cohort consisted of 666 healthy bone marrow donors. At the time of sampling, every cohort member was nominally healthy, though immune exposures that went unrecorded were likely present. The donor tested CMV seronegative and was one of the 352 seronegative cohort members. Every donor gave a peripheral blood sample, and the peripheral blood mononuclear cells from that sample were used for TCR beta sequencing. The Qiagen DNeasy Blood Extraction Kit was used to extract genomic DNA from the blood cell samples. The rearranged segments are TRBV6-5 and TRBJ2-3; D gene: possibly TRBD2, on 6 matching bases. Specimen: PBMCs. This TCR came from a man between 18 and 29 years old in good health and CMV-seronegative. The bases are TGTGCCAGCAGCCTCCGGGACTCCCGGGATACGCAGTATTTT. Its amino acids are CASSLRDSRDTQYF.